This T cell receptor (beta chain) emerged from a study of blood T cell repertoires in COVID-19. Study in general: Samples came from the United States, Italy and Spain, spanning acute and convalescent COVID-19. Sources were T cells, B-cell-depleted T cells, or PBMCs; the material itself was cDNA or gDNA.

This clone was seen just once. The authors' processing: Scientists estimated how many nucleated cells there were by amplifying reference gene primers. Libraries were prepared by immunoSEQ multiplex PCR; TCRdb keeps only in-frame clonotypes and omits some of them. V and J calls and clone size come straight from that table; D and trimming were deduced from the DNA. There are roughly 67,000 clones in the sample; about 93% occur only once, and around 2.6% lies in the top ten. Germline V CDR1 and CDR2: MNHNS, SASEGT. Trimming took off 4 bases at V and 0 bases at J, with 6 bases between the two ends. The CDR3 spans 13 residues.

The sequence was collected from a man between 65 and 85 years old with active COVID-19. Specimen: peripheral blood. The chain uses TRBV6-1 and TRBJ1-1; no definite D call. CDR3 DNA: TGTGCCAGCAGTGGAGCCTTGAACACTGAAGCTTTCTTT. As protein: CASSGALNTEAFF.